Here is one T cell receptor beta chain with its context. The sample is drawn from a study of blood T cell repertoires in COVID-19. Overall study context: Sample material is recorded as cDNA or gDNA derived from T cells, B-cell-depleted T cells, or PBMCs.

Study processing details: Estimated nucleated cell counts came from reference gene primer amplification. Using immunoSEQ multiplex PCR, the repertoire was profiled, and TCRdb retains in-frame clones only, with some absent. V and J calls and clone size come straight from that table; D and trimming were deduced from the DNA. Found here are about 440,000 clones, around 89% of them singletons; the top ten hold 10% to 15%. Trimming took 4 bases from V and 3 from J; bases not matched to a gene: 0. Looked up from germline, CDR1 is KGHSH and CDR2 is LQKENI. CDR3 size: 15 residues. Seattle researchers signed up patients amid active infection and tracked them longitudinally.

This receptor was taken from a woman aged 45-65 years with COVID-19, enrolled during active disease. This chain joins TRBV18 and TRBJ2-1; TRBD2 aligns across 13 bases. Sequencing was carried out using peripheral blood. CDR3 in amino acids: CASSRTSGGYNEQFF. The CDR3 DNA is TGTGCCAGCTCACGGACTAGCGGGGGCTACAATGAGCAGTTCTTC.